This T cell receptor beta chain was recorded in a study of cytomegalovirus exposure and HLA in healthy donors. About the study: A data release that came early held approximately 85 million unique TCRs from HLA-typed donors. Caucasian-associated ancestry cluster membership applied to less than 85% of 398 genotyped donors. Overall study findings and caveats: In vitro experiments confirmed that a few CMV-associated chains were specific for CMV antigens.

Germline CDR1 is SGHDN and CDR2 is FVKESK. This CDR3 has 17 amino acids. V was shortened by 0 bases and J by 3 bases, with 18 bases between the two germline ends. With respect to this clone: Antigen: not known.

PCR used 60 Vbeta primers and 13 Jbeta primers. TCRdb keeps only in-frame clones here, not all; method: immunoSEQ multiplex PCR. The data show tens of thousands of clones, approximately 78% seen once. The chain has TRBV14 and TRBJ2-7; TRBD2 is a possible D gene (6 bases). The sample comprised PBMCs. The clonotype was recovered from a man aged 18 to 29 in good health and CMV-seronegative. CDR3 nucleotide sequence: TGTGCCAGCAGCCAAGATCAGGGCCTCGGGAGTCTCTACGAGCAGTACTTC. Translating gives CASSQDQGLGSLYEQYF.